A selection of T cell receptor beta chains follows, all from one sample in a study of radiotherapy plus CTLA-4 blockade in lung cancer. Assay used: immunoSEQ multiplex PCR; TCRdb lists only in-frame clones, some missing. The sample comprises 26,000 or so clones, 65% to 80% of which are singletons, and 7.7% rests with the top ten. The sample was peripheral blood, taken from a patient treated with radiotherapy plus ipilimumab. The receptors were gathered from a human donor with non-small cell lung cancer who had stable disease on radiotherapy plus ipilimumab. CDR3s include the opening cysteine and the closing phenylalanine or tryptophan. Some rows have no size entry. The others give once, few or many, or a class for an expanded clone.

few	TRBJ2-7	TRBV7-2	CASSLASSGGLYEQYF
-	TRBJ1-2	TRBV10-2	CASSIPEYGYTF
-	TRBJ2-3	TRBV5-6	CASSLGASGGTDTQYF
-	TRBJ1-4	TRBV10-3	CAIPDRNGTTNEKLFF
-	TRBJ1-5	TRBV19	CASNFPGGRGNQPQHF
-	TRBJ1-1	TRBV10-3	CAITGGMNTEAFF
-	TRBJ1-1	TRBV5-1	CASSPVGWGQWDTEAFF
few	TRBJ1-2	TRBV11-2	CASSSGEGLYGYTF
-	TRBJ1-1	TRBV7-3	CASSPLSIEAFNTEAFF
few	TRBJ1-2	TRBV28	CASSRQPNYGYTF
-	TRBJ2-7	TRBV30	CAWSSSTGLSYEQYF
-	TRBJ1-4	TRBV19	CASSRGTVDEKLFF
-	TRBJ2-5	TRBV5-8	CASSLEGGTGWNQETQYF
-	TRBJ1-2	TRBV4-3	CASSPRTAEGYTF
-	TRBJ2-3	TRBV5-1	CASSLDLLAGTDTQYF
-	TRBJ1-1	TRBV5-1	CASSTSGQVGKNTEAFF
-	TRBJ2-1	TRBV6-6	CATETGARLGDEQFF
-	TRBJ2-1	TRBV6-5	CASSYERGPYNEQFF